This record covers a single TCR beta chain. The data derive from a study of blood T cells in healthy people across ages. The CDR3 is made up of 12 amino acids. Germline V lookup: CDR1 ENHRY, CDR2 SYGVKD. It was with a sample-barcoded 5' primer and a J-beta primer mix that a second PCR of roughly 7 to 12 cycles was run. Via MiXCR, TCRdb re-called the 5' RACE reads, giving one row per CDR3 protein. The data hold about 730,000 distinct CDR3 sequences, with roughly 43% observed a single time. PBMCs were isolated at a quantity of at least 6.5 million per sample. What was sequenced was blood. The sequence was obtained from a woman in her fifties or sixties in good health. J is TRBJ2-7 and V is TRBV10-3; D tentatively fits TRBD1 or TRBD2 (5 bases each). The DNA end is more similar to TRBJ2-5, so the J call may be wrong. The DNA for the CDR3 is TGTGCCATCGGGACCCGGCGAGAGACCCAGTACTTC. Encoded protein: CAIGTRRETQYF.